This TCR beta chain was retrieved from a study of CD8 T cells in Susac syndrome. Study in general: Each patient with Susac syndrome, at the time of blood draw, was therapy-naive, on corticosteroids, or on intravenous immunoglobulin alone.

Random hexamers were used to reverse transcribe the RNA input (roughly 0.5 to 1 ug). Across 54 Vbeta and 13 Jbeta, TCR beta CDR3 was amplified with immunoSEQ multiplex PCR. TCRdb passed the immunoSEQ multiplex PCR reads through MiXCR, listing each CDR3 protein once. The sample has about 240,000 distinct CDR3 sequences, about 96% seen once. Turning to this clonotype: Compared with germline, one end of the junction differs, possibly owing to a read error.

The authors sequenced TCR beta from blood CD8+ and CD4+ T cells. The CDR3 length is 12 residues. Germline assignment: CDR1 ENHRY and CDR2 SYGVKD. Sequenced material: CD4+ T cells from PBMCs. V gene TRBV10-3 combines with J gene TRBJ1-3; D is uncertain. This TCR was sampled from a human donor with Susac syndrome. The CDR3 is CAISESTTAVNF. CDR3 DNA: TGTGCCATCAGTGAGTCGACAACGGCAGTGAATTTT.